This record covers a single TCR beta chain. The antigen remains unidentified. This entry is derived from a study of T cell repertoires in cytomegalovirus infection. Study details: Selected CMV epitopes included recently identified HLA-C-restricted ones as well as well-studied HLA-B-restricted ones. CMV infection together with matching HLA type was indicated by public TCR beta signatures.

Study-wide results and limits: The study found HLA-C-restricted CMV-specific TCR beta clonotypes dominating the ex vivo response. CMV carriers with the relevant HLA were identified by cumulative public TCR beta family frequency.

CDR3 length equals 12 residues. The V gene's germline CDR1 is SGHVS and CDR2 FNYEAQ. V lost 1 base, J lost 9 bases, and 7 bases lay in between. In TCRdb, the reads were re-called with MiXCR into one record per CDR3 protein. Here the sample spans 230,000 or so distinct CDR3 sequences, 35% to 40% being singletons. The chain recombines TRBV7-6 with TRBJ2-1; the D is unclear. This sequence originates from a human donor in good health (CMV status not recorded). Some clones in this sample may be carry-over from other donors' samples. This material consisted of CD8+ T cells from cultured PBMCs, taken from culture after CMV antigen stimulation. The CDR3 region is CASSLEYGEQFF. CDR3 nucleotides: TGTGCCAGCAGCTTAGAGTACGGTGAGCAGTTCTTC.